This TCR beta chain was recovered during a study of T cells in tuberculosis. Study-level information: In South Africa, adults with active tuberculosis were compared with IGRA-negative and latently infected IGRA-positive adolescents. General study points: Active tuberculosis patients had shorter CDR3-alpha; the beta difference was nonsignificant.

Unsorted cryopreserved PBMC were sequenced, averaging about 100,000 T cells per clinical donor. With respect to this clone: Its specificity is not known.

The CDR3 spans 16 residues. Germline loops: CDR1 MNHEY, CDR2 SVGAGI. V lost 0 bases to trimming and J lost 3 bases, with 15 bases between them. TCRdb's copy holds only in-frame clones and misses some; the assay was immunoSEQ multiplex PCR. The data show 45,000 or so clones, roughly 95% seen once. The receptor comes from a donor aged 10-29 years with latent tuberculosis or without tuberculosis infection. Material: PBMCs. J is TRBJ2-7 and V is TRBV6-5; possible D gene TRBD1, 5 bases. The CDR3 spells CASSYSYLAGNYEQYF. The CDR3 DNA follows: TGTGCCAGCAGTTACTCGTATTTGGCAGGGAACTACGAGCAGTACTTC.